Listed here are 13 T cell receptor beta chains from one sample, sequenced in a study of cytomegalovirus exposure and HLA in healthy donors (dated by TCRdb to 2015 to 2018). Libraries came from the immunoSEQ multiplex PCR assay. The multiplex PCR relied on a mix of 60 forward primers for TCR Vbeta segments and 13 reverse primers for TCR Jbeta segments. Here the immuneACCESS table is served through TCRdb, limited to in-frame sequences with V and J called. Missing clones are a known gap in these copies; in checked studies unresolved V genes cover under half, and the rest lacks a known reason. Counted in this sample were over 150,000 clones; 68% of them appeared once. In total, the top ten clones hold less than 5% of the sample. Material for sequencing was PBMCs. These TCRs come from a woman younger than 30 in good health and CMV-seropositive.

The genes are TRBV7-2 and TRBJ1-2, with D unresolved. The CDR3 extends over 14 amino acids. The germline V and J ends were trimmed by 3 bases and 4 bases, with 12 bases remaining between them. CDR1 is SGHTA and CDR2 is FQGNSA in the germline V gene. The CDR3 DNA reads TGTGCCAGCAGCTTTGGAGATCGGGGCTATGGCTACACCTTC. Translated, it gives CASSFGDRGYGYTF.

V and J are TRBV4-1 and TRBJ2-7; possible D gene TRBD2, 6 bases. Germline V gene lookup returns CDR1 MGHRA and CDR2 YSYEKL. Trimming took 5 bases from V and 0 from J, leaving 8 bases between them. The CDR3 consists of 13 residues. The CDR3 loop is CASSWGDSYEQYF. DNA for the CDR3: TGCGCCAGCAGCTGGGGGGACTCCTACGAGCAGTACTTC.

This chain links TRBV30 with TRBJ1-1, with 7 bases fitting TRBD1. This CDR3 has 15 amino acids. Per germline, CDR1 GTSNPN and CDR2 SVGIG (reference sequence). Unmatched junction bases numbered 5, after V lost 1 base and J lost 0 bases. The CDR3 nucleotides are TGTGCCTGGAGTGACCTGACAGGGCTGAACACTGAAGCTTTCTTT. It is translated as CAWSDLTGLNTEAFF.

This clone was counted only a few times. The CDR3 loop reads CASSLLPLTSGSQETQYF. CDR3 in DNA: TGCGCCAGCAGCTTGCTTCCCTTAACTAGCGGGAGCCAAGAGACCCAGTACTTC. The chain carries TRBV5-1 and TRBJ2-5, with 11 bases fitting TRBD2. V dropped 1 base and J dropped 1; count of bases not matched to a gene: 9. Germline V gives CDR1 SGHRS, CDR2 YFSETQ. There are 18 residues in the CDR3.

This clone has only a few counts. The chain carries TRBV5-1 and TRBJ2-1; D possibly corresponds to TRBD1 (6 bases). CDR3 size: 17 residues. Trimming pared 3 bases from V and 6 bases from J, leaving 22 bases between. Germline V lookup: CDR1 SGHRS, CDR2 YFSETQ. The chain's CDR3 is CASSSPLQGTISNEQFF. For the CDR3, the DNA is TGCGCCAGCAGCTCCCCCCTACAGGGTACGATCAGCAATGAGCAGTTCTTC.

The rearrangement links TRBV6-5 to TRBJ2-1, with 9 bases fitting TRBD2. Losses at the gene ends were 7 bases for V and 9 bases for J; bases not matched to a gene: 13. This CDR3 region has 15 residues. Germline CDR1 MNHEY, CDR2 SVGAGI. DNA of the CDR3: TGTGCCAGCATACCGTGGGCTAGCGGGGACGGTGAGCAGTTCTTC. Translated: CASIPWASGDGEQFF.

The chain couples TRBV28 to TRBJ2-7; D not resolved. CDR1 is MDHEN, CDR2 SYDVKM, per germline. The CDR3 totals 12 residues. Deletions cut 6 bases from V and 1 base from J, with 7 bases between. This CDR3 reads CASSIRSYEQYF. The CDR3 DNA reads TGTGCCAGCAGCATCAGGTCCTACGAGCAGTACTTC.

This clone turned up a few times. The V and J genes are TRBV30 and TRBJ2-5, with a possible D match to TRBD2 (6 bases). TRBJ2-7 explains the end of the DNA better; the J call may be wrong. Germline lookup yields CDR1 GTSNPN and CDR2 SVGIG (reference sequence). This CDR3 spans 12 amino acids. For the CDR3, the DNA is TGTGCCTGGGGGGGGTCCCCTTACGAGCAGTACTTC. Protein sequence: CAWGGSPYEQYF.

This clone has only a few counts. Compared with germline, one end of the junction differs, possibly owing to a read error. The chain recombines TRBV7-7 with TRBJ2-3, with a possible D match to TRBD1 (6 bases). The CDR3 is 15 amino acids. Germline-derived CDR1 and CDR2 are SSHAT and FNYEAQ (reference sequence). CDR3 residues: CASSLVAGESDTQYF. The CDR3 nucleotides are TGTGCTAGCAGCTTAGTCGCAGGGGAGTCAGATACGCAGTATTTT.

The chain carries TRBV30 and TRBJ1-2; 12 positions match TRBD1. The germline V gene has CDR1 GTSNPN and CDR2 SVGIG (reference sequence). This CDR3 has 14 residues. With 2 bases clipped from V and 7 bases from J, the junction kept 5 bases outside the gene matches. The CDR3 bases are TGTGCCTGGAGTAGGGGACAGGGGGCGCTTGGCTACACCTTC. Translation gives CAWSRGQGALGYTF.

The V and J genes are TRBV29-1 and TRBJ1-2; TRBD1 matches at 7 bases. The CDR3 sequence is 11 residues long. Germline values: CDR1 SQVTM, CDR2 ANQGSEA. CDR3: CTTGTVYGYTF. CDR3 coding DNA: TGCACCACCGGGACAGTGTATGGCTACACCTTC.

This chain uses TRBV15 with TRBJ2-5, with D possibly being TRBD1 (5 bases). CDR3 length equals 15 residues. The V gene's germline CDR1 is LNHNV and CDR2 YYDKDF (reference sequence). V shed 0 bases and J shed 5 bases, with 13 bases lying between them. CDR3 region: CATSRDRELRETQYF. The DNA for the CDR3 is TGTGCCACCAGCAGAGACAGGGAACTGCGGGAGACCCAGTACTTC.

The chain is built from TRBV30 and TRBJ1-5; no clear D. Germline CDR1 is GTSNPN and CDR2 is SVGIG (reference sequence). V was trimmed by 8 bases and J by 1 base, leaving 12 bases between them. The CDR3 runs to 13 residues. The CDR3 sequence: CAGSGNSNQPQHF. The CDR3 DNA reads as TGTGCCGGATCAGGCAACAGCAATCAGCCCCAGCATTTT.